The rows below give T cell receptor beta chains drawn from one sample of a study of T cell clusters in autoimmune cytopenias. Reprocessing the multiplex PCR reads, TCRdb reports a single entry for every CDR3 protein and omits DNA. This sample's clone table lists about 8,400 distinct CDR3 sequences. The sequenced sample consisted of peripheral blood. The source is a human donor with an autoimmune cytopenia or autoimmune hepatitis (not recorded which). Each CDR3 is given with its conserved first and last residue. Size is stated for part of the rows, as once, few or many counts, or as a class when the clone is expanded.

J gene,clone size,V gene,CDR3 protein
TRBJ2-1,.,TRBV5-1,CASSLGWTVSSYNEQFF
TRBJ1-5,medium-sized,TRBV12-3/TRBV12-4,CASSRSDQPQHF
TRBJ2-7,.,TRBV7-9,CASSPRGGPRREQYF
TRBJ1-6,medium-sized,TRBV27,CASSQGASHSPLHF
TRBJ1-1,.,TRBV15,CATRTSGGPFEAFF
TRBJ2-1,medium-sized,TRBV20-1,CSARGRIREQFF
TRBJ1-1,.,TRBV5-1,CASSWDRGYTEAFF
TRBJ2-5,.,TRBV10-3,CAISDSEGGAETQYF
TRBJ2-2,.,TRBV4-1,CASSQGETGELFF
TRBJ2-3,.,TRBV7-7,CASSLTPGIGADTQYF
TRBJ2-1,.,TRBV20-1,CSARDFSSYNEQFF
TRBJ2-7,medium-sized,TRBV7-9,CASSRDIHYEQYF
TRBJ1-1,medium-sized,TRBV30,CAWTGSDRGHNTEAFF
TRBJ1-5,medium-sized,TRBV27,CASSLDQPQHF
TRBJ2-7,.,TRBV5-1,CASRGTAGSYEQYF
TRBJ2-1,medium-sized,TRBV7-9,CASSFQDSSHEQFF
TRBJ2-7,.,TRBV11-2,CASTSPGGYEQYF
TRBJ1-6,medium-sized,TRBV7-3,CASSATGGTGPLHF
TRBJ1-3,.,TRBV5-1,CASRTGTGDGNTIYF
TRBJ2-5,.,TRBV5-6,CASSLGLAGGETQYF
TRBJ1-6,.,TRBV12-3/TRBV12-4,CASSLLTGAAMSSYNSPLHF
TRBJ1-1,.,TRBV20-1,CSARDPGGTTEAFF
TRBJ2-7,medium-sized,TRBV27,CASSGDYEQYF
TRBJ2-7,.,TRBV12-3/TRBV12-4,CASSLQHYEQYF
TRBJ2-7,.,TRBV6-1,CASSVRGFSYEQYF
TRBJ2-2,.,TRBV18,CASSQDTGELFF
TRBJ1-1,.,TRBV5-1,CASSLAFLTAKAFF
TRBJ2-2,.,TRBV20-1,CSASDSGLNGELFF
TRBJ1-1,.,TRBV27,CASSLEVFRGPMHTEAFF
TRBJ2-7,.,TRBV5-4,CASSLDTRHEQYF
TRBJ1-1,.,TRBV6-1,CASSATDATEAFF